The 25 T cell receptor beta chains listed next were all sequenced from one sample in a study of neoadjuvant anti-PD-1 for oral cavity cancer. Clones were sequenced by immunoSEQ multiplex PCR, and TCRdb holds only the in-frame ones, with some missing. The table has roughly 32,000 clones, roughly 80% seen once; the top ten hold around 3%. The time point is: after neoadjuvant nivolumab, at surgical resection. Sample: PBMCs, taken after nivolumab (anti-PD-1) treatment. The receptors originated from a person between 40 and 85 years old with oral cavity squamous cell carcinoma.

This sequence joins TRBV6-5 and TRBJ2-3; unclear D gene. V lost 4 bases and J 4 bases, leaving 9 bases between the germline ends. Germline assignment: CDR1 MNHEY and CDR2 SVGAGI. The CDR3 length is 13 residues. The CDR3 here is CASSSTPADTQYF. The CDR3 nucleotides read TGTGCCAGCAGTTCGACTCCCGCAGATACGCAGTATTTT.

The chain carries TRBV18 and TRBJ1-1, with 9 bases aligning to TRBD1. Germline CDR1 reads KGHSH; CDR2 reads LQKENI. V shed 3 bases, J shed 1 base, and the junction held 0 bases outside the gene matches. This CDR3 contains 14 residues. The DNA for the CDR3 is TGTGCCAGCTCACCGGGACAGGGGAACACTGAAGCTTTCTTT. The encoded protein is CASSPGQGNTEAFF.

In its sample, this clone is medium-sized. V and J are TRBV30 and TRBJ2-7; no definite D call. V was shortened by 2 bases and J by 2 bases, with 13 bases between the two germline ends. CDR1 GTSNPN and CDR2 SVGIG come from the germline V gene (reference sequence). The CDR3 extends over 14 amino acids. CDR3 nucleotide sequence: TGTGCCTGGAGTTTCTCAGGTTACACCTACGAGCAGTACTTC. It yields the protein CAWSFSGYTYEQYF.

This chain uses TRBV11-2 with TRBJ2-3; no clear D gene. This CDR3 has 12 residues. V lost 3 bases and J 3 bases, leaving 4 bases between the germline ends. CDR1 is SGHAT and CDR2 is FQNNGV in the germline V gene. CDR3 nucleotides: TGTGCCAGCAGCTTTGGTACAGATACGCAGTATTTT. Protein sequence: CASSFGTDTQYF.

This clone was detected once. V and J are TRBV10-2 and TRBJ1-3; D is undetermined. From germline, CDR1 is WSHSY and CDR2 SAAADI. The V end lost 5 bases, the J end lost 0 bases, and 5 bases lay between the germline ends. There are 13 residues in the CDR3. The CDR3: CASSQSSGNTIYF. Written as DNA, the CDR3 is TGCGCCAGCAGTCAGAGCTCTGGAAACACCATATATTTT.

This clone was seen just once. The chain links TRBV11-2 to TRBJ1-3; D remains unclear. Trimming cost V 2 bases and J 0 bases, with 11 bases left between them. The CDR3 is 16 residues long. CDR1 and CDR2 (germline): SGHAT, FQNNGV. For the CDR3, the DNA is TGTGCCAGCAGCTTAATTCAGCGGTTCTCTGGAAACACCATATATTTT. This gives the protein CASSLIQRFSGNTIYF.

This clone came up a few times. The chain carries TRBV28 and TRBJ2-7, with D perhaps matching TRBD2 (6 bases). The germline V gene encodes CDR1 MDHEN and CDR2 SYDVKM. CDR3 length: 14 amino acids. With 5 bases removed from V and 1 base from J, the gap between germline ends came to 12 bases. CDR3 nucleotides: TGTGCCAGCAGTGCCCCTAGCGCGTCCTACGAGCAGTACTTC. Translation gives CASSAPSASYEQYF.

The chain couples TRBV6-1 to TRBJ1-1; D gene unclear. This CDR3 region has 13 residues. Germline V lookup: CDR1 MNHNS, CDR2 SASEGT. V gave up 3 bases and J gave up 9 bases, with 14 bases separating them. CDR3 loop: CASSEVGRQKAFF. The CDR3 nucleotides read TGTGCCAGCAGTGAGGTTGGGCGGCAAAAAGCTTTCTTT.

The count of this clone is one. This chain links TRBV6-5 with TRBJ2-3; 7 bases agree with TRBD1. The CDR3 loop spans 15 amino acids. The germline V gene has CDR1 MNHEY and CDR2 SVGAGI. The V gene end was trimmed by 3 bases and the J gene end by 4 bases; junction bases not matched to a gene: 7. The CDR3 region has the DNA TGTGCCAGCAGTTATTCCCACAGGGGCGCAGATACGCAGTATTTT. This sequence encodes CASSYSHRGADTQYF.

This rearrangement joins TRBV5-6 to TRBJ2-3; the D call may be TRBD1 or TRBD2 (6 bases each). CDR3 length: 17 residues. V was cut by 0 bases and J by 3 bases, with 17 bases left in between. Germline CDR1 reads SGHDT; CDR2 reads YYEEEE. Written as DNA, the CDR3 is TGTGCCAGCAGCTTGGAAGGGGGAGGCAGGAGGACAGATACGCAGTATTTT. As protein: CASSLEGGGRRTDTQYF.

This chain joins TRBV29-1 and TRBJ1-2; 7 bases are shared with TRBD1. CDR3 length equals 16 residues. Germline CDR1 is SQVTM and CDR2 is ANQGSEA. The V segment lost 2 bases and the J segment 3 bases; nucleotides outside the gene matches: 12. As DNA, the CDR3 is TGCAGCGTTGAAAGGGACAGCTGGGTTATTGACTATGGCTACACCTTC. Protein product: CSVERDSWVIDYGYTF.

V is TRBV9 and J is TRBJ1-5, with 7 nucleotides matching TRBD1. The germline gives CDR1 SGDLS, CDR2 YYNGEE. There are 13 residues in the CDR3. Unmatched junction bases numbered 5, after V lost 4 bases and J lost 7 bases. CDR3 amino acids: CASSLRQGQPQHF. CDR3 nucleotides: TGTGCCAGCAGCCTTAGACAGGGACAGCCCCAGCATTTT.

The V gene is TRBV5-8, the J gene TRBJ1-2; D is perhaps TRBD1 (5 bases). Looked up from germline, CDR1 is SGHTS and CDR2 is YDEGEE. The V end lost 4 bases, the J end lost 3 bases, and 22 bases lay between the germline ends. The CDR3 runs 17 residues. CDR3 residues: CASSLPEGLRGDYGYTF. As DNA, the CDR3 is TGTGCCAGCAGCCTGCCCGAGGGACTTCGAGGGGACTATGGCTACACCTTC.

This clone was recorded only once. The chain links TRBV7-9 to TRBJ2-7; D might be TRBD2 (6 bases). The germline V and J ends were trimmed by 5 bases and 3 bases, with 8 bases remaining between them. Per the germline V gene, CDR1 is SEHNR and CDR2 is FQNEAQ (reference sequence). This CDR3 is 12 amino acids long. The CDR3 loop reads CASSRDFYEQYF. CDR3 in DNA: TGTGCCAGCAGCCGGGACTTCTACGAGCAGTACTTC.

This rearrangement joins TRBV6-5 to TRBJ2-5; 8 nucleotides agree with TRBD1. Germline V gene lookup returns CDR1 MNHEY and CDR2 SVGAGI. The V segment lost 7 bases and the J segment 8 bases; nucleotides outside the gene matches: 9. The CDR3 runs 13 residues. This chain's CDR3 is CASNAGQGSTQYF. For the CDR3, the DNA is TGTGCCAGCAACGCCGGACAGGGAAGCACCCAGTACTTC.

This clone was seen only once. This rearrangement joins TRBV19 to TRBJ1-1; D may be TRBD1 (6 bases). With 5 bases removed from V and 0 bases from J, the gap between germline ends came to 13 bases. CDR3 size: 15 residues. Germline V gives CDR1 LNHDA, CDR2 SQIVND (reference sequence). The CDR3 loop reads CASSPQTGVNTEAFF. CDR3 DNA: TGTGCCAGTAGTCCCCAGACAGGCGTGAACACTGAAGCTTTCTTT.

This clone has a handful of counts. The V and J genes are TRBV10-1 and TRBJ2-2; D gene ambiguous. From germline, CDR1 is WNHNN and CDR2 SYGVQD (reference sequence). CDR3 length: 12 amino acids. V lost 2 bases and J 4 bases, leaving 2 bases between the germline ends. CDR3 coding DNA: TGCGCCAGCAGTGAGACCACCGGGGAGCTGTTTTTT. Translating gives CASSETTGELFF.

The CDR3 region is CASTPGQDFQETQYF. CDR3 bases: TGTGCCAGCACCCCGGGACAGGATTTCCAAGAGACCCAGTACTTC. The rearrangement joins TRBV28 to TRBJ2-5; TRBD1 matches 8 bases. Losses at the gene ends were 7 bases for V and 1 base for J; bases not matched to a gene: 8. Germline V CDR1 and CDR2: MDHEN, SYDVKM. The CDR3 length is 15 residues.

V usage is TRBV7-2 and J usage is TRBJ1-1, with D uncertain. The ends were cut back, 6 bases at V and 5 bases at J, with 13 bases in the middle. Germline V lookup: CDR1 SGHTA, CDR2 FQGNSA. This CDR3 has 13 amino acids. DNA of the CDR3: TGTGCCAGCAGACCTAAACCGGGGACTGAAGCTTTCTTT. Translating it yields CASRPKPGTEAFF.

The rearrangement joins TRBV4-2 to TRBJ2-3; no reliable D call. Germline V gives CDR1 LGHNA, CDR2 YNFKEQ. CDR3 length equals 14 residues. Trimming removed 1 base from V and 2 bases from J, with 7 bases in between. The CDR3: CASSQGVFTDTQYF. The CDR3 DNA reads as TGTGCCAGCAGCCAAGGAGTTTTCACAGATACGCAGTATTTT.

V and J are TRBV7-9 and TRBJ1-2; D is possibly TRBD1 (5 bases). The CDR3 has 13 amino acids. V was clipped by 2 bases and J by 6 bases, with 10 bases between them. Germline CDR1 reads SEHNR; CDR2 reads FQNEAQ (reference sequence). CDR3 bases: TGTGCCAGCAGCTTAACAGGAACTGATGGCTACACCTTC. Protein: CASSLTGTDGYTF.

The chain is built from TRBV2 and TRBJ2-7; 12 nucleotides match TRBD2. The CDR3 covers 15 residues. Germline CDR1 SNHLY, CDR2 FYNNEI. With 3 bases clipped from V and 4 bases from J, the junction kept 4 bases outside the gene matches. In DNA, the CDR3 is TGTGCCAGCAGTGAGCGCGGACTAGCGGGATACGAGCAGTACTTC. Residues: CASSERGLAGYEQYF.

The V call is TRBV7-2, the J call TRBJ2-5; D is perhaps TRBD1 (6 bases). This CDR3 is 14 amino acids long. Trimming took off 3 bases at V and 2 bases at J, with 10 bases between the two ends. The germline V gene encodes CDR1 SGHTA and CDR2 FQGNSA. CDR3 DNA sequence: TGTGCCAGCAGCTTGTCGACAGGTCAAGAGACCCAGTACTTC. As protein: CASSLSTGQETQYF. The full variable domain, its missing parts supplied by reference TRBV7-2 and TRBJ2-5, is GAGVSQSPSNKVTEKGKDVELRCDPISGHTALYWYRQSLGQGLEFLIYFQGNSAPDKSGLPSDRFSAERTGGSVSTLTIQRTQQEDSAVYLCASSLSTGQETQYFGPGTRLLVL.

The V gene is TRBV5-1, the J gene TRBJ1-3; tentative D call: TRBD1 (6 bases). The CDR3 sequence is 14 residues long. The ends were cut back, 0 bases at V and 2 bases at J, with 6 bases in the middle. Germline V gene sequence: CDR1 SGHRS, CDR2 YFSETQ. The chain's CDR3 is CASSLGTAGNTIYF. CDR3 DNA sequence: TGCGCCAGCAGCTTGGGGACAGCTGGAAACACCATATATTTT.

V usage is TRBV2 and J usage is TRBJ2-1; D gene ambiguous. CDR1 and CDR2 (germline): SNHLY, FYNNEI. The CDR3 consists of 14 residues. The V end lost 6 bases, the J end lost 6 bases, and 15 bases lay between the germline ends. CDR3: CASRALYYPNEQFF. CDR3 DNA: TGTGCCAGCAGGGCTCTCTATTACCCCAATGAGCAGTTCTTC. The variable domain in full, with the rest retrieved from reference TRBV2 and TRBJ2-1, is EPEVTQTPSHQVTQMGQEVILRCVPISNHLYFYWYRQILGQKVEFLVSFYNNEISEKSEIFDDQFSVERPDGSNFTLKIRSTKLEDSAMYFCASRALYYPNEQFFGPGTRLTVL.